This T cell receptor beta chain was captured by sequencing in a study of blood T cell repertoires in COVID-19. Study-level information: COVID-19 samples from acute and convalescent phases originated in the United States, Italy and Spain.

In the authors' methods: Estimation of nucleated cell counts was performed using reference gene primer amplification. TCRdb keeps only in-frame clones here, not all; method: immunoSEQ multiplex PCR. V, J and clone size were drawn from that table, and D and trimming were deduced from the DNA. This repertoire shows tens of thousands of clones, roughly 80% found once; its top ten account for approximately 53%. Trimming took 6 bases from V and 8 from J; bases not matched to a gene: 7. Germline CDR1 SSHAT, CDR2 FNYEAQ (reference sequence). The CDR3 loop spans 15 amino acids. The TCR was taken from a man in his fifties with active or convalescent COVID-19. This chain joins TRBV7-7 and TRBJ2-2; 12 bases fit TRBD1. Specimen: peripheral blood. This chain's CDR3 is CASRSGQGALGELFF. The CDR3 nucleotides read TGTGCCAGCAGATCGGGACAGGGGGCGTTAGGGGAGCTGTTTTTT.